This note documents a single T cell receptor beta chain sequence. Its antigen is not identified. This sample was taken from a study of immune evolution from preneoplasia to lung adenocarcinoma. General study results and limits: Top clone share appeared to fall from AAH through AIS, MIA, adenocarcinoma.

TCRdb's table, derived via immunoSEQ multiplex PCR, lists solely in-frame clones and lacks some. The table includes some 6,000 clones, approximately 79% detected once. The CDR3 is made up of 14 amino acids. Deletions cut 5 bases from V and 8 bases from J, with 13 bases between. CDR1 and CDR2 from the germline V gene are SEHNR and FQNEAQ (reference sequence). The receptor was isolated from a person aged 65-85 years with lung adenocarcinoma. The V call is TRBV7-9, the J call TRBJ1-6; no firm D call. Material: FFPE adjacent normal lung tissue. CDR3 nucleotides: TGTGCCAGCAGCCCAGCCGTCGGCTATTCACCCCTCCACTTT. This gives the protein CASSPAVGYSPLHF.